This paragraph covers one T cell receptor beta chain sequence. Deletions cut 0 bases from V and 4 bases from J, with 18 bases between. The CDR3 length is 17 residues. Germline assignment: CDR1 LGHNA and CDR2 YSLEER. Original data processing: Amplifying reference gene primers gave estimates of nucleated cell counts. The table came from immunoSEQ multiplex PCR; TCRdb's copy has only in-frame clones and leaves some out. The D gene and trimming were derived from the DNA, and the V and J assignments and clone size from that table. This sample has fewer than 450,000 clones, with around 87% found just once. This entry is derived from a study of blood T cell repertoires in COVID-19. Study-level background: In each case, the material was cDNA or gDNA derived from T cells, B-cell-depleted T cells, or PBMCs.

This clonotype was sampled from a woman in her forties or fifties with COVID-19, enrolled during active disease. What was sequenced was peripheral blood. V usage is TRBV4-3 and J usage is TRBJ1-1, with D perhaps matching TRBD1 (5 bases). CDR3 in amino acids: CASSQEAGVRVITEAFF. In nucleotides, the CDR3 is TGCGCCAGCAGCCAAGAGGCGGGGGTGAGGGTGATCACTGAAGCTTTCTTT.